This is a list of T cell receptor beta chains from one sample in a study of cytomegalovirus exposure and HLA in healthy donors. Profiled with immunoSEQ multiplex PCR; TCRdb holds only in-frame clones, not every one. The table for this sample gives 200,000 to 250,000 clones. The sequenced sample was PBMCs. These receptors were taken from a woman in her twenties or thirties in good health and CMV-seropositive. CDR3s include the opening cysteine and the closing phenylalanine or tryptophan. The order of the fields is J gene, D gene, V gene, CDR3 DNA, CDR3 protein. The D gene is left open where the match is weak.

>TRBJ2-1|TRBD2|TRBV11-2
TGTGCCAGCAGCTCACTAGCGGTGTTTTCCAATGAGCAGTTCTTC
CASSSLAVFSNEQFF
>TRBJ1-5|-|TRBV7-9
TGTGCCAGCAGCTTCCTTGGGGGGGGCGACCCTAGCAATCAGCCCCAGCATTTT
CASSFLGGGDPSNQPQHF
>TRBJ2-1|TRBD2|TRBV29-1
TGCAGCGTTGCCCCGGGGACTAGCGGTGACAATGAGCAGTTCTTC
CSVAPGTSGDNEQFF
>TRBJ1-1|-|TRBV4-1
TGCGCCAGCAGCCCTCAGGGGTTGGACACTGAAGCTTTCTTT
CASSPQGLDTEAFF
>TRBJ2-7|-|TRBV7-8
TGTGCCAGCAGCTTAGAAGGGGCAGTATTCTCGTGGTACGAGCAGTACTTC
CASSLEGAVFSWYEQYF
>TRBJ2-7|-|TRBV9
TGTGCCAGCAGCGTAGTACAGGAAAGGGGCGAGCAGTACTTC
CASSVVQERGEQYF
>TRBJ2-3|-|TRBV14
TGTGCCAGCAGCCAAGGACAAGTAGTAACAGATACGCAGTATTTT
CASSQGQVVTDTQYF
>TRBJ2-5|-|TRBV29-1
TGCAGCGTTGATAGAGCTCGAGAGACCCAGTACTTC
CSVDRARETQYF
>TRBJ2-5|TRBD1|TRBV19
TGTGCCAGTAGTATCACCGGACAGGGGGGGGGAGAGACCCAGTACTTC
CASSITGQGGGETQYF
>TRBJ1-5|-|TRBV5-5
TGTGCCAGCAGCTTGGGGGGGGGAGAATCATGGCCCCAGCATTTT
CASSLGGGESWPQHF
>TRBJ2-3|TRBD2|TRBV11-1
TGTGCCAGCAGCCACGGGGGGGCCCGAGTCACAGATACGCAGTATTTT
CASSHGGARVTDTQYF
>TRBJ2-3|-|TRBV1
TGCACCAGCAGCCAAGGACTAGCGGGGGGATACACAGATACGCAGTATTTT
CTSSQGLAGGYTDTQYF
>TRBJ1-5|-|TRBV4-3
TGCGCCAGCAGCCACCAACACAGGGCGAATCAGCCCCAGCATTTT
CASSHQHRANQPQHF
>TRBJ2-1|-|TRBV5-1
TGCGCCAGCAGCTTGACAGGGCCCTCCTACAATGAGCAGTTCTTC
CASSLTGPSYNEQFF
>TRBJ2-7|TRBD1|TRBV6-1
TGTGCCAGCAACGTCGTCGACAGGGGATTCGAGCAGTACTTC
CASNVVDRGFEQYF
>TRBJ2-5|-|TRBV11-2
TGTGCCAGCAGCTTAGTTCAGGGGCAAGAGACCCAGTACTTC
CASSLVQGQETQYF
>TRBJ1-1|TRBD1|TRBV6-5
TGTGCCTCAGCGGGCAGGGGGAAGCAAGCTTTCTTT
CASAGRGKQAFF
>TRBJ2-2|-|TRBV21-1
TGTGCCACCTTAAGGAGGTCGAACACCGGGGAGCTGTTTTTT
CATLRRSNTGELFF
>TRBJ1-1|TRBD1|TRBV7-8
TGTGCCAGCAGCTTAAGAGGACCCACAGGGGGTCTGGGCACTGAAGCTTTCTTT
CASSLRGPTGGLGTEAFF
>TRBJ2-2|TRBD1|TRBV7-2
TGTGCCAGCAGCCCGAGGGACAGGGGTAACACCGGGGAGCTGTTTTTT
CASSPRDRGNTGELFF
>TRBJ1-6|TRBD1|TRBV5-6
TGTGCCAGCAGCTTACTCCGGGACAGGTTCCCACCCCTCCACTTT
CASSLLRDRFPPLHF
>TRBJ1-5|TRBD1|TRBV2
TGTGCCAGCAGTGCGTTAACGGGACAGAACAATCAGCCCCAGCATTTT
CASSALTGQNNQPQHF
>TRBJ1-2|-|TRBV19
TGTGCCAGTAACCCCAGGGGAGGGTCGTCCTACTATGGCTACACCTTC
CASNPRGGSSYYGYTF
>TRBJ1-5|TRBD1|TRBV7-8
TGTGCCAGCAGCTCAGGACAGGGGCGCAATCAGCCCCAGCATTTT
CASSSGQGRNQPQHF
>TRBJ2-5|TRBD1|TRBV7-2
TGTGCCAGCAGCCAACGACAGGGGGCCCAGTACTTC
CASSQRQGAQYF
>TRBJ2-7|TRBD2|TRBV5-4
TGTGCCAGCAGCTTGGGCGGGGGTGGGCCCTACGAGCAGTACTTC
CASSLGGGGPYEQYF
>TRBJ1-1|TRBD1|TRBV5-1
TGCGCCAGCAGCAGGGGACAGCAGGACACTGAAGCTTTCTTT
CASSRGQQDTEAFF
>TRBJ1-2|-|TRBV14
TGTGCCAGCAGCCTAAACGGGATGGTCGGCTACACCTTC
CASSLNGMVGYTF
>TRBJ2-3|TRBD2|TRBV4-1
TGCGCCAGCAGCCAGTGGGCTAGCGGGGGTAGAGCAGATACGCAGTATTTT
CASSQWASGGRADTQYF
>TRBJ2-2|-|TRBV5-1
TGCGCCAGCAGCTCCTATACCGGGGAGCTGTTTTTT
CASSSYTGELFF
>TRBJ2-7|TRBD2|TRBV7-2
TGTGCCAGCAGCTTCACGGGGGGAATATCCTACGAGCAGTACTTC
CASSFTGGISYEQYF
>TRBJ1-1|TRBD1|TRBV6-6
TGTGCCAGCAGCGTAGGGGGCATGAACACTGAAGCTTTCTTT
CASSVGGMNTEAFF
>TRBJ2-3|-|TRBV4-3
TGCGCCAGCAGCCAAGCCCCAACAGGAGCCGATACGCAGTATTTT
CASSQAPTGADTQYF
>TRBJ2-7|-|TRBV6-5
TGTGCCAGCAGATCCTTCTACGAGCAGTACTTC
CASRSFYEQYF
>TRBJ2-7|-|TRBV12-5
TGTGCTAGTGGTCCCTATCCGAACGAGCAGTACTTC
CASGPYPNEQYF
>TRBJ1-2|TRBD1|TRBV7-9
TGTGCCAGCAGCTGGACAGGGGAAAACGGCTACACCTTC
CASSWTGENGYTF
>TRBJ1-3|TRBD1|TRBV28
TGTGCCAGCAGTGCGTCGGGACAGGGAAGGAACACCATATATTTT
CASSASGQGRNTIYF
>TRBJ1-1|-|TRBV7-2
TGTGCCAGCAGCTTAGCCCGGAACACTGAAGCTTTCTTT
CASSLARNTEAFF
>TRBJ2-1|TRBD2|TRBV27
TGTGCCAGCAGTTTACGGTTTGGGGCTAGCGGGGGGGAGCAGTTCTTC
CASSLRFGASGGEQFF
>TRBJ2-7|-|TRBV6-5
TGTGCCAGCACCCAACGGGGGGCACAGGAGCAGTACTTC
CASTQRGAQEQYF
>TRBJ1-2|-|TRBV5-6
TGTGCCAGCAGCTACGGACAGTTTAACTATGGCTACACCTTC
CASSYGQFNYGYTF
>TRBJ1-5|-|TRBV2
TGTGCCAGCAGTGGAATCGGGGGAGGCAATCAGCCCCAGCATTTT
CASSGIGGGNQPQHF